Listed here are 21 T cell receptor beta chains from one sample, sequenced in a study of glioma-infiltrating T cells after dendritic cell vaccination. Time point meaning: after dendritic cell vaccination, including at tumor progression/relapse. The table came from immunoSEQ multiplex PCR; TCRdb's copy has only in-frame clones and leaves some out. The sample has approximately 46,000 clones, roughly 90% seen once; the top ten hold roughly 5.4%. This specimen was blood, taken after dendritic cell vaccination. The receptors were gathered from a human donor with glioblastoma.

The chain carries TRBV15 and TRBJ1-5, with a possible D match to TRBD1 (5 bases). V lost 0 bases, J lost 11 bases, and 14 bases lay in between. From germline, CDR1 is LNHNV and CDR2 YYDKDF (reference sequence). This CDR3 is 14 amino acids long. The CDR3 DNA reads TGTGCCACCAGCAGAGATCGGGGCCGGGAGTCCCAGCATTTT. It is translated as CATSRDRGRESQHF.

In this sample, this clone turned up once. The rearrangement joins TRBV30 to TRBJ2-1; 14 bases are a match to TRBD2. The CDR3 runs to 16 residues. Germline trimming cut 2 bases from V and 2 bases from J; bases unmatched to any gene: 2. CDR1 is GTSNPN, CDR2 SVGIG, per germline (reference sequence). CDR3 in amino acids: CAWSSGLAGAYNEQFF. The CDR3 bases are TGTGCCTGGAGTTCGGGACTAGCGGGAGCCTACAATGAGCAGTTCTTC.

This rearrangement joins TRBV7-3 to TRBJ2-1, with 7 nucleotides matching TRBD1. This CDR3 has 15 residues. J gave up 1 base and V 5 bases, and 5 bases lay outside the gene matches. Germline values: CDR1 SGHTA, CDR2 FQGTGA. The CDR3 coding sequence is TGTGCCAGCAGCCGAGGGGGCGCGTCCTACAATGAGCAGTTCTTC. Translating it yields CASSRGGASYNEQFF.

The chain couples TRBV6-1 to TRBJ1-5, with D perhaps TRBD1 (5 bases). V shed 1 base and J shed 14 bases, with 24 bases lying between them. CDR1 and CDR2 (germline): MNHNS, SASEGT. The CDR3 length is 16 residues. As DNA, the CDR3 is TGTGCCAGCAGTGAAGTCCAGGGTAAAGGGCGCGGTACCAAGCATTTT. Translated, it gives CASSEVQGKGRGTKHF.

The CDR3 bases are TGTGCCAGCAGCTTAGGCGTTATGGGGACAGGGCAGACTGAAGCTTTCTTT. Its translation is CASSLGVMGTGQTEAFF. The V gene is TRBV5-4, the J gene TRBJ1-1; 9 bases match TRBD1. The CDR3 length is 17 residues. Germline V gene data show CDR1 as SGHNT and CDR2 as YYREEE (reference sequence). V lost 2 bases and J lost 5; bases outside the gene matches: 13.

J is TRBJ2-1 and V is TRBV20-1, with a weak D call TRBD1 (5 bases). CDR3 length: 10 residues. V was clipped by 8 bases and J by 6 bases, with 8 bases between them. CDR1 and CDR2 from the germline V gene are DFQATT and SNEGSKA (reference sequence). DNA of the CDR3: TGCAGTTGGGGCCCCAATGAGCAGTTCTTC. It is translated as CSWGPNEQFF.

The chain employs TRBV4-1 and TRBJ1-2; 8 nucleotides line up with TRBD1. Trimming at V came to 2 bases and at J to 5 bases, leaving 7 bases not matched to a gene. Germline CDR1 and CDR2: MGHRA and YSYEKL. This CDR3 is 15 amino acids long. CDR3 sequence (DNA): TGCGCCAGCAGCCAACCCGCACAGGGGGGGTATGGCTACACCTTC. Encoded protein: CASSQPAQGGYGYTF.

This chain uses TRBV9 with TRBJ1-2; D is undetermined. The ends were cut back, 7 bases at V and 8 bases at J, with 12 bases in the middle. The germline CDR1 and CDR2 sequences are SGDLS and YYNGEE. The CDR3 is made up of 11 amino acids. The CDR3 region is CASHSWRGYTF. Here the CDR3 DNA reads TGTGCCAGCCACTCCTGGCGGGGCTACACCTTC.

The V and J genes are TRBV9 and TRBJ2-2; D might be TRBD2 (5 bases). V gave up 6 bases and J gave up 3 bases, with 6 bases separating them. Germline lookup yields CDR1 SGDLS and CDR2 YYNGEE. CDR3 length equals 12 residues. The CDR3 nucleotides read TGTGCCAGCATGCGGGACACCGGGGAGCTGTTTTTT. It yields the protein CASMRDTGELFF.

The CDR3 loop reads CASSTQGYEQYF. The CDR3, as DNA: TGTGCCAGCAGCACACAGGGCTACGAGCAGTACTTC. This chain uses TRBV27 with TRBJ2-7; D might be TRBD1 (6 bases). V lost 6 bases, J lost 3 bases, and 9 bases lay in between. Germline values: CDR1 MNHEY, CDR2 SMNVEV (reference sequence). The CDR3 is made up of 12 amino acids.

Only one count was recorded for this clone. The CDR3 nucleotides are TGTGCCAGCAGCTACACATACAGCACTGAAGCTTTCTTT. This encodes CASSYTYSTEAFF. The chain has TRBV2 and TRBJ1-1; D remains ambiguous. Deletions cut 6 bases from V and 4 bases from J, with 12 bases between. Germline V gene data show CDR1 as SNHLY and CDR2 as FYNNEI. This CDR3 has 13 residues. Based on the CDR3 plus reference TRBV2 and TRBJ1-1, the full variable domain is EPEVTQTPSHQVTQMGQEVILRCVPISNHLYFYWYRQILGQKVEFLVSFYNNEISEKSEIFDDQFSVERPDGSNFTLKIRSTKLEDSAMYFCASSYTYSTEAFFGQGTRLTVV.

The chain is built from TRBV29-1 and TRBJ2-3, with TRBD2 matching 8 bases. Trimming at V came to 6 bases and at J to 0 bases, leaving 8 bases not matched to a gene. The CDR3 loop spans 15 amino acids. Germline-derived CDR1 and CDR2 are SQVTM and ANQGSEA. CDR3 coding DNA: TGCAGCGTGAGGAAAGCGGGAGTGAGCACAGATACGCAGTATTTT. Translating gives CSVRKAGVSTDTQYF.

The chain joins TRBV2 to TRBJ2-2; TRBD1 agrees at 9 bases. The CDR3 contains 15 residues. Germline lookup yields CDR1 SNHLY and CDR2 FYNNEI. V lost 6 bases to trimming and J lost 4 bases; unmatched junction nucleotides: 6. CDR3 residues: CASSQQGASTGELFF. The CDR3 bases are TGTGCCAGCAGCCAACAGGGGGCGAGCACCGGGGAGCTGTTTTTT.

This CDR3 reads CASSDTTASSYYGYTF. The CDR3 DNA is TGTGCCAGCAGTGACACAACAGCATCGTCTTACTATGGCTACACCTTC. The rearrangement links TRBV28 to TRBJ1-2; D uncertain. The V and J ends lost 5 bases and 3 bases respectively, with 19 bases between them. This CDR3 has 16 amino acids. From germline, CDR1 is MDHEN and CDR2 SYDVKM.

The CDR3 sequence: CASSWEAGELFF. The CDR3 DNA is TGTGCCAGCTCCTGGGAGGCCGGGGAGCTGTTTTTT. The rearrangement links TRBV7-6 to TRBJ2-2; maybe TRBD2 (6 bases). With 8 bases removed from V and 6 bases from J, the gap between germline ends came to 10 bases. Germline CDR1 and CDR2: SGHVS and FNYEAQ. The CDR3 contains 12 residues. The variable domain in full, with the rest retrieved from reference TRBV7-6 and TRBJ2-2, is GAGVSQSPRYKVTKRGQDVALRCDPISGHVSLYWYRQALGQGPEFLTYFNYEAQQDKSGLPNDRFSAERPEGSISTLTIQRTEQRDSAMYRCASSWEAGELFFGEGSRLTVL.

The chain has TRBV5-8 and TRBJ2-7; TRBD2 aligns across 13 bases. This CDR3 is 17 amino acids long. Trimming cost V 4 bases and J 1 base; bases outside gene matches: 8. Germline V gene lookup returns CDR1 SGHTS and CDR2 YDEGEE. The CDR3 loop reads CASSITSGRAFSYEQYF. For the CDR3, the DNA is TGTGCCAGCAGCATCACTAGCGGGAGGGCCTTTTCCTACGAGCAGTACTTC.

This clone has only a few counts. This chain joins TRBV27 and TRBJ2-1; TRBD1 might be the D (6 bases). Trimming pared 6 bases from V and 7 bases from J, leaving 16 bases between. Germline CDR1 reads MNHEY; CDR2 reads SMNVEV (reference sequence). The CDR3 sequence is 14 residues long. The CDR3 here is CASRPNRDGNEQFF. In nucleotides, the CDR3 is TGTGCCAGCAGGCCGAACAGGGACGGGAATGAGCAGTTCTTC.

The chain recombines TRBV7-9 with TRBJ1-2; D is unresolved. The germline CDR1 and CDR2 sequences are SEHNR and FQNEAQ (reference sequence). There are 13 residues in the CDR3. Trimming took off 1 base at V and 4 bases at J, with 7 bases between the two ends. The CDR3 bases are TGTGCCAGCAGCTTAGGGCATCTCTATGGCTACACCTTC. Protein: CASSLGHLYGYTF.

The chain employs TRBV6-1 and TRBJ2-1, with 7 bases that match TRBD2. This CDR3 region has 15 residues. The junction had 4 bases not matched to a gene; V was cut back by 1 base and J by 4 bases. The germline V gene encodes CDR1 MNHNS and CDR2 SASEGT. CDR3 protein: CASSEVSGNYNEQFF. CDR3 nucleotides: TGTGCCAGCAGTGAAGTAAGCGGGAATTACAATGAGCAGTTCTTC.

The chain has TRBV19 and TRBJ1-3; D might be TRBD1 (6 bases). Germline V lookup: CDR1 LNHDA, CDR2 SQIVND (reference sequence). The CDR3 extends over 16 amino acids. Trimming took off 7 bases at V and 2 bases at J, with 18 bases between the two ends. DNA of the CDR3: TGTGCCAGTAACCCGGGGGGGGCGCATGCTGGAAACACCATATATTTT. Translating gives CASNPGGAHAGNTIYF.

The CDR3 loop reads CASSPAQGNRYNEQFF. DNA of the CDR3: TGTGCCAGCAGCCCCGCACAGGGAAATCGGTACAATGAGCAGTTCTTC. This chain joins TRBV11-3 and TRBJ2-1, with D tentatively TRBD1 (6 bases). This CDR3 spans 16 amino acids. Germline V gene sequence: CDR1 SGHNT, CDR2 YENEEA. Trimming stripped 5 bases from V and 4 bases from J, with 18 bases between. Drawing the rest from reference TRBV11-3 and TRBJ2-1, the complete variable domain is EAGVVQSPRYKIIEKKQPVAFWCNPISGHNTLYWYLQNLGQGPELLIRYENEEAVDDSQLPKDRFSAERLKGVDSTLKIQPAELGDSAVYLCASSPAQGNRYNEQFFGPGTRLTVL.